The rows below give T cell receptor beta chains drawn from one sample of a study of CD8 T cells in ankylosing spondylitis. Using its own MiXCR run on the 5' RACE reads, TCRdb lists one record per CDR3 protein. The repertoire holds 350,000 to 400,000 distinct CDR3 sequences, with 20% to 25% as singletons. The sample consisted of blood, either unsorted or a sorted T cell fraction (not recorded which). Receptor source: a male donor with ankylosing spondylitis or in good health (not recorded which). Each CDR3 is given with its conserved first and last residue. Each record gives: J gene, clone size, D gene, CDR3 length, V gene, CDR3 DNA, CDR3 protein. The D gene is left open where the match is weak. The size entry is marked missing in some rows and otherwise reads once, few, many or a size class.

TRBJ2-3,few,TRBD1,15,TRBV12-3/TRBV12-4,TGTGCCAGCAGTCCGGGACAGGGTTATACAGATACGCAGTATTTT,CASSPGQGYTDTQYF
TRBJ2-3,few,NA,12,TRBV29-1,TGCAGCGTGCAGCGGTTCACAGATACGCAGTATTTT,CSVQRFTDTQYF
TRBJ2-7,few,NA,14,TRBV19,TGTGCCAGTAGCCTAGACGGGTTCACCTACGAGCAGTACTTC,CASSLDGFTYEQYF
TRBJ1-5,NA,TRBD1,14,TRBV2,TGTGCCAGCGGACAGGGCAGGGGGGGTCAGCCCCAGCATTTT,CASGQGRGGQPQHF
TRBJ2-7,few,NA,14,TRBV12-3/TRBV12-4,TGTGCCAGCAATCAGGGGCCGCGGTCCTACGAGCAGTACTTC,CASNQGPRSYEQYF
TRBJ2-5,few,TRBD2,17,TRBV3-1,TGTGCCAGCAGCCACGTTCAGTTAGCGGGGGAGAAAGAGACCCAGTACTTC,CASSHVQLAGEKETQYF
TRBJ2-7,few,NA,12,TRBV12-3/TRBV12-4,TGTGCCAGCAGTCCCAGGGGGGGCGTCCTGTACTTC,CASSPRGGVLYF
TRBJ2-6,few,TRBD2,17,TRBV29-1,TGCAGCGTTGAAGACGCGGGGGGAGTCTCTGGGGCCAACGTCCTGACTTTC,CSVEDAGGVSGANVLTF
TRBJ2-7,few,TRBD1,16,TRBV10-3,TGTGCCATCAGTGACCTATTCGGACAGGGGAGAGGCGAGCAGTACTTC,CAISDLFGQGRGEQYF
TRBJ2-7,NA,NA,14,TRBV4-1,TGCGCCAGCAGCCAAGACTGGGGGTGGAACGAGCAGTACTTC,CASSQDWGWNEQYF
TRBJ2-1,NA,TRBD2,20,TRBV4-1,TGCGCCAGCAGCCAAGAGTCGACTAGCGGGGGGGCCTTATTTTCGAATGAGCAGTTCTTC,CASSQESTSGGALFSNEQFF
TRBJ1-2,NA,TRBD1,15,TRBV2,TGTGCCAGCAGTGTGGGCCAGGGGGTCCCCTATGGCTACACCTTC,CASSVGQGVPYGYTF
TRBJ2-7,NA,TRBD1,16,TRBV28,TGTGCCAGCAGTTTTCCTCGGAGACAGGGGGCCTACGAGCAGTACTTC,CASSFPRRQGAYEQYF
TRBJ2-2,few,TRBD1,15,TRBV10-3,TGTGCCGCGCAGGACAGGAGCAGGGACACCGGGGAGCTGTTTTTT,CAAQDRSRDTGELFF
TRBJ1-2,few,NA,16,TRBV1,TGCACCAGCAGCCAAGAACGTGGACAGGGTTTTGATGGCTACACCTTC,CTSSQERGQGFDGYTF
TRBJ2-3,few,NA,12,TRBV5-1,TGCGCCAGCAGCTCCCTGGAAAGTACGCAGTATTTT,CASSSLESTQYF
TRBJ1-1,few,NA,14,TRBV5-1,TGCGCCAGCAGCCCGGGGGAGGTGAACACTGAAGCTTTCTTT,CASSPGEVNTEAFF
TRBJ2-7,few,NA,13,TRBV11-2,TGTGCCAGCAGCTTCGGCCATCAATACGAGCAGTACTTC,CASSFGHQYEQYF
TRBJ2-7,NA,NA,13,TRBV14,TGTGCCAGCAGACAGGACAGCTCCTACGAGCAGTACTTC,CASRQDSSYEQYF
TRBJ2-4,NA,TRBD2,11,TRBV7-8,TGTGCCCTTGGGGGGGGAAACATTCAGTACTTC,CALGGGNIQYF
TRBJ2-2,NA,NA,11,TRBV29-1,TGCAGCGTCGTGAAGGGAGGGGAGCTGTTTTTT,CSVVKGGELFF
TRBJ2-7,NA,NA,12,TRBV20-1,TGCAGTGCTAGCGGGACCGCGTACGAGCAGTACTTC,CSASGTAYEQYF
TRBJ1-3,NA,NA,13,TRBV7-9,TGTGCCAGCAGCTTACTCCTGACAGACCGTTCATATTTT,CASSLLLTDRSYF
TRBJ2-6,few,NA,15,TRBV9,TGTGCCAGCAGCGTAGTGGGATCTGGGGCCAACGTCCTGACTTTC,CASSVVGSGANVLTF
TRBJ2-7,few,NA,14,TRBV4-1,TGCGCCAGCAGCCTTTGGTATCCTACCTACGAGCAGTACTTC,CASSLWYPTYEQYF
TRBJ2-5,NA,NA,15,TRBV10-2,TGCGCCAGCAGTTACCCCGACAGGATACAAGAGACCCAGTACTTC,CASSYPDRIQETQYF
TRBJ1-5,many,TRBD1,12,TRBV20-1,TGCAGTGCAAGACAGGGGGGGCAGCCCCAGCATTTT,CSARQGGQPQHF
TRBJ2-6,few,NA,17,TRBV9,TGTGCCAGCAGCGGGAGCCTCGAAAACACCGGGGCCAACGTCCTGACTTTC,CASSGSLENTGANVLTF
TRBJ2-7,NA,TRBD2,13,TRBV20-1,TGCAGTGCTCGGACTAGCGGGGCCCACGAGCAGTACTTC,CSARTSGAHEQYF
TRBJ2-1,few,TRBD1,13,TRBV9,TGTGCCAGCAGCGATGGGACAGGCAGAGGGGCGTTCTTC,CASSDGTGRGAFF
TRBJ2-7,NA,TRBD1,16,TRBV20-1,TGCAGTGCTAGATCCTCGACAGGGGTGGGCTCCTACGAGCAGTACTTC,CSARSSTGVGSYEQYF
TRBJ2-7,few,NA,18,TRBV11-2,TGTGCCAGCAGCTTACGGGGGCCCTTTTACAATTTGGGGGACGAGCAGTACTTC,CASSLRGPFYNLGDEQYF
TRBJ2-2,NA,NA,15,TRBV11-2,TGTGCCAGCAGCTCAAACCTAGGTTTAACCGGGGAGCTGTTTTTT,CASSSNLGLTGELFF
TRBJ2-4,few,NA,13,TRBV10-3,TGTGCCTCCCGGGACATGACCAAAAACATTCAGTACTTC,CASRDMTKNIQYF
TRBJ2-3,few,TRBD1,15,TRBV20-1,TGCAGTGCTAGAGATCGGGACAGGGGCACAGATACGCAGTATTTT,CSARDRDRGTDTQYF
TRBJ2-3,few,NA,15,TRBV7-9,TGTGCCAGCAGCTTACATCTCCTTAGCACAGATACGCAGTATTTT,CASSLHLLSTDTQYF
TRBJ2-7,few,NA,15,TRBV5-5,TGTGCCAGCAGCTATTCCGGAGCTGCCTCCTACGAGCAGTACTTC,CASSYSGAASYEQYF
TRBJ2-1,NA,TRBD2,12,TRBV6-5,TGTGCCAGCTCGGGACTAGCGGGGGGGGAGGTCTTC,CASSGLAGGEVF
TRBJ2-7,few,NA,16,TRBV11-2,TGTGCCAGCAGCTTAGGGGTTTTGGTAGGGGACTACGAGCAGTACTTC,CASSLGVLVGDYEQYF
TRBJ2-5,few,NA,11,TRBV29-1,TGCAGCGTTGAAGATATGAAGACCCAGTACTTC,CSVEDMKTQYF
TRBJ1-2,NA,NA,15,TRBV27,TGTGCCAGCAGTTTATCAGTCGAGGGTAGTTATGGCTACACCTTC,CASSLSVEGSYGYTF
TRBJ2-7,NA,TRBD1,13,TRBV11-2,TGTGCCAGCAGCTTCGGGACAGTAGACGAGCAGTACTTC,CASSFGTVDEQYF
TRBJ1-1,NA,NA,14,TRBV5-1,TGCGCCAGCAGCTTCGAGGGTAAGGACACTGAAGCTTTCTTT,CASSFEGKDTEAFF
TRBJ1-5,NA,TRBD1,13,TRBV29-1,TGCAATCCCGGGACAGATGGCAATCAGCCCCAGCATTTT,CNPGTDGNQPQHF
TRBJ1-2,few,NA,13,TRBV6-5,TGTGCCAGCAGTTCACTCCTGGACTATGGCTACACCTTC,CASSSLLDYGYTF
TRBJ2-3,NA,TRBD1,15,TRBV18,TGTGCCAGCTCGCTCGGACAGGGTTCGGGGGATACGCAGTATTTT,CASSLGQGSGDTQYF
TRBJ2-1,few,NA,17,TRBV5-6,TGTGCCAGCAGCTTGGAAGTACAGGCAACTCCCCTAAATCAGCAGTTCTTC,CASSLEVQATPLNQQFF
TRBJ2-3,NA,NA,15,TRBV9,TGTGCCAGCAGCGTTGTGGGGGGGGCCACAGATACGCAGTATTTT,CASSVVGGATDTQYF
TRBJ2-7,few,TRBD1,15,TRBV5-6,TGTGCCAGCAGCTTCGGGACAGGGTTCGACTACGAGCAGTACTTC,CASSFGTGFDYEQYF
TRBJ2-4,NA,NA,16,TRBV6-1,TGTGCCAGCAGCTCCCTGCTTCAGGGTTACAAAAACATTCAGTACTTC,CASSSLLQGYKNIQYF
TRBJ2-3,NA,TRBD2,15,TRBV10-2,TGCGCCAGCAGTGATATAGCGGGGTTTGCAGATACGCAGTATTTT,CASSDIAGFADTQYF